This TCR beta chain was obtained from a study of cytomegalovirus exposure and HLA in healthy donors. In the PCR, 60 Vbeta and 13 Jbeta primers were used. Sequencing used immunoSEQ multiplex PCR; TCRdb keeps in-frame clones, though not all of them. Its table lists 100,000 to 150,000 clones. This CDR3 contains 14 residues. V dropped 6 bases and J dropped 7; count of bases not matched to a gene: 9. Germline assignment: CDR1 MNHNY and CDR2 SVGAGI (reference sequence). The J gene is TRBJ1-5, the V gene TRBV6-6; 7 positions match TRBD1. Sequencing was performed on PBMCs. The receptor comes from a woman aged 40 to 49 in good health and CMV-seronegative. The CDR3 nucleotides read TGTGCCAGCAGCCCCCGACAGGGCGGACAGCCCCAGCATTTT. It specifies CASSPRQGGQPQHF.